This T cell receptor (beta chain) stems from a study of blood T cell repertoires in COVID-19. The wider study: Spain, Italy and the United States supplied samples that represented acute and convalescent COVID-19. PBMCs, B-cell-depleted T cells, or T cells were the source of the cDNA or gDNA that made up the material.

In Seattle, patients joined the study during active infection and were tracked longitudinally. The CDR3 spans 13 residues. The germline CDR1 and CDR2 sequences are MGHDK and SYGVNS. Clones were sequenced by immunoSEQ multiplex PCR, and TCRdb holds only the in-frame ones, with some missing. Seen here are about 130,000 clones, around 85% observed once, and the top ten hold 3.2%. The specimen sequenced was peripheral blood. This sequence joins TRBV25-1 and TRBJ2-5; 7 nucleotides align to TRBD1. This receptor was identified in a woman over 75 with COVID-19, enrolled during active disease. The CDR3, as DNA: TGTGCTCAAAGGGACAGCCCACAAGAGACCCAGTACTTC. This translates into CAQRDSPQETQYF. The variable domain in full, with the rest retrieved from reference TRBV25-1 and TRBJ2-5, is EADIYQTPRYLVIGTGKKITLECSQTMGHDKMYWYQQDPGMELHLIHYSYGVNSTEKGDLSSESTVSRIRTEHFPLTLESARPSHTSQYLCAQRDSPQETQYFGPGTRLLVL.